One sample yielded the 22 T cell receptor beta chains listed below, sequenced in a study of early T cells in non-severe SARS-CoV-2 infection. MiXCR was run by TCRdb on the 5' RACE reads, yielding one entry per CDR3 protein. This table holds some 53,000 distinct CDR3 sequences, roughly 8% found once. Sequenced: whole blood. All receptors derive from an adult who was a healthcare worker with PCR-confirmed SARS-CoV-2 infection or an uninfected control (not recorded which).

This clonotype turned up a few times. The V gene is TRBV29-1, the J gene TRBJ2-5; the match to TRBD2 covers 10 bases. Losses at the gene ends were 2 bases for V and 5 bases for J; bases not matched to a gene: 5. The CDR3 is 14 residues long. In germline, CDR1 is SQVTM, CDR2 ANQGSEA. The CDR3 DNA is TGCAGCGTTGAAAGCGGGGGGGGTCGGGAGACCCAGTACTTC. As protein: CSVESGGGRETQYF. The variable domain in full, with the rest retrieved from reference TRBV29-1 and TRBJ2-5, is SAVISQKPSRDICQRGTSLTIQCQVDSQVTMMFWYRQQPGQSLTLIATANQGSEATYESGFVIDKFPISRPNLTFSTLTVSNMSPEDSSIYLCSVESGGGRETQYFGPGTRLLVL.

This clonotype has at least ten counts. The chain is built from TRBV2 and TRBJ2-1; the match to TRBD1 covers 7 bases. The CDR3 is made up of 14 amino acids. Per the germline V gene, CDR1 is SNHLY and CDR2 is FYNNEI. The ends lost 4 bases at V and 4 bases at J; junction bases unmatched: 4. CDR3: CASSGGRGYNEQFF. The DNA for the CDR3 is TGTGCCAGCAGTGGGGGCAGGGGGTACAATGAGCAGTTCTTC.

This clonotype was picked up many times. V usage is TRBV7-8 and J usage is TRBJ1-5; TRBD1 is a possible D gene (5 bases). Germline loops: CDR1 SGHVS, CDR2 FQNEAQ. Trimming left V 4 bases short and J 3 bases short, with 13 bases between. The CDR3 extends over 15 amino acids. CDR3 region: CASSYGAGPNQPQHF. DNA of the CDR3: TGTGCCAGCAGCTACGGGGCAGGGCCCAATCAGCCCCAGCATTTT.

This clonotype was observed many times. CDR3 in amino acids: CASSFDGRDTEAFF. CDR3 DNA sequence: TGTGCCAGCTCTTTCGACGGTAGGGACACTGAAGCTTTCTTT. The chain combines TRBV18 with TRBJ1-1; D call uncertain. The CDR3 contains 14 residues. CDR1 is KGHSH, CDR2 LQKENI, per germline. V was pared by 6 bases and J by 3 bases, with 14 bases between.

The chain employs TRBV5-7 and TRBJ2-2; tentatively, D is TRBD1 or TRBD2 (5 bases each). TRBV5-7 is flagged as an ORF with uncertain function. V was clipped by 5 bases and J by 0 bases, with 8 bases between them. This CDR3 contains 14 residues. The DNA of the CDR3 is TGTGCCAGCAGGTGGGGACCGAACACCGGGGAGCTGTTTTTT. Translating gives CASRWGPNTGELFF.

This clonotype was detected only a few times. The chain carries TRBV21-1 and TRBJ1-6; the tabulated D call, TRBD1, remains unverified against the DNA. TRBV21-1 is deemed a pseudogene. The length of the CDR3 is 17 residues. The CDR3: CASSKGDRAYYNSPLHF. CDR3 in DNA: TGTGCCAGCAGCAAAGGGGACAGGGCTTACTATAATTCACCCCTCCACTTT.

This clonotype has a handful of counts. The chain has TRBV5-4 and TRBJ2-2; the match to TRBD1 covers 8 bases. Germline V lookup: CDR1 SGHNT, CDR2 YYREEE (reference sequence). This CDR3 contains 14 residues. After removal of 3 bases from V and 6 bases from J, the junction contained 4 bases not matched to a gene. The CDR3: CASSSTGDAGELFF. The CDR3 DNA follows: TGTGCCAGCAGCTCGACAGGGGATGCCGGGGAGCTGTTTTTT.

The sample holds many counts of this clonotype. The chain uses TRBV12-3 or TRBV12-4 and TRBJ2-1, with TRBD1 identical over 9 bases. V lost 6 bases to trimming and J lost 6 bases; unmatched junction nucleotides: 6. The CDR3 length is 14 residues. CDR3 nucleotide sequence: TGTGCCAGCAGCGGGACAGGGTGGGGCAATGAGCAGTTCTTC. It codes for CASSGTGWGNEQFF.

The chain couples TRBV10-1 to TRBJ2-4; 16 positions match TRBD2. The CDR3 is 17 amino acids. J gave up 3 bases and V 6 bases, and 5 bases lay outside the gene matches. The germline V gene has CDR1 WNHNN and CDR2 SYGVQD (reference sequence). CDR3 bases: TGCGCCAGCAGGGGACTAGCGGGAGGGCCGGTCAAAAACATTCAGTACTTC. It yields the protein CASRGLAGGPVKNIQYF.

A few counts support this clonotype. The chain combines TRBV14 with TRBJ2-3, with 10 bases that match TRBD2. V was clipped by 4 bases and J by 4 bases; unmatched bases: 14. CDR3 size: 18 residues. Germline values: CDR1 SGHDN, CDR2 FVKESK. The CDR3 DNA sequence: TGTGCCAGCAGCCTCTGGAGCGGGAGGGCCTGGTTGGCAGATACGCAGTATTTT. Residues: CASSLWSGRAWLADTQYF.

This clonotype was found a few times. The rearrangement joins TRBV9 to TRBJ2-7, with D unclear. Trimming removed 0 bases at V and 2 bases at J, with 9 bases between. Germline lookup yields CDR1 SGDLS and CDR2 YYNGEE. This CDR3 comprises 14 residues. CDR3: CASSVVDSAYEQYF. The CDR3 DNA sequence: TGTGCCAGCAGCGTAGTTGATTCAGCCTACGAGCAGTACTTC.

The sample holds a few counts of this clonotype. This chain connects TRBV12-3 or TRBV12-4 to TRBJ1-5; D not resolved. The CDR3 has 13 amino acids. V was trimmed by 8 bases and J by 3 bases, leaving 11 bases between them. CDR3 coding DNA: TGTGCCAGCGGCCGGTCAGACAATCAGCCCCAGCATTTT. This translates into CASGRSDNQPQHF.

This clonotype was observed a handful of times. This chain links TRBV20-1 with TRBJ2-5, with D unresolved. This CDR3 comprises 13 residues. The V end lost 3 bases, the J end lost 5 bases, and 13 bases lay between the germline ends. Germline CDR1 DFQATT, CDR2 SNEGSKA (reference sequence). In nucleotides, the CDR3 is TGCAGTGCTAGGACGGGCAACCGGGAGACCCAGTACTTC. This codes for CSARTGNRETQYF.

The V gene is TRBV6-5, the J gene TRBJ2-5; unclear D gene. The V gene lost 0 bases and the J gene lost 1 base, with 9 bases spanning the gap. From germline, CDR1 is MNHEY and CDR2 SVGAGI. The CDR3 spans 15 residues. This CDR3 reads CASSYSRPTQETQYF. For the CDR3, the DNA is TGTGCCAGCAGTTACTCTCGCCCTACCCAAGAGACCCAGTACTTC.

This clonotype was picked up many times. The V call is TRBV18, the J call TRBJ1-2, with a tentative D call TRBD1 (5 bases). Germline CDR1 reads KGHSH; CDR2 reads LQKENI. The CDR3 spans 16 residues. Trimming removed 0 bases at V and 0 bases at J, with 11 bases between. The CDR3 nucleotides read TGTGCCAGCTCACCACCGTTAAGACAGACTAACTATGGCTACACCTTC. Protein sequence: CASSPPLRQTNYGYTF.

This clonotype was recorded many times. The chain joins TRBV7-9 to TRBJ2-3; no clear D. Germline loops: CDR1 SEHNR, CDR2 FQNEAQ (reference sequence). The germline V and J ends were trimmed by 5 bases and 1 base, with 4 bases remaining between them. This CDR3 is 12 amino acids long. The CDR3 sequence is CASSRCTDTQYF. CDR3 bases: TGTGCCAGCAGCCGGTGCACAGATACGCAGTATTTT.

This chain uses TRBV5-5 with TRBJ1-5; no reliable D call. CDR1 and CDR2 from the germline V gene are SGHKS and YYEKEE (reference sequence). V was trimmed by 1 base and J by 2 bases, leaving 7 bases between them. This CDR3 is 14 amino acids long. CDR3 coding DNA: TGTGCCAGCAGCTTGAAAAGGGGCAATCAGCCCCAGCATTTT. As protein: CASSLKRGNQPQHF.

The rearrangement uses TRBV28 and TRBJ1-6; possible D gene TRBD1, 6 bases. Germline lookup yields CDR1 MDHEN and CDR2 SYDVKM. The CDR3 loop spans 15 amino acids. V lost 6 bases to trimming and J lost 0 bases, with 9 bases between them. The CDR3 protein is CASSEDSSYNSPLHF. The CDR3 bases are TGTGCCAGCAGCGAGGACAGCTCCTATAATTCACCCCTCCACTTT.

In its sample, this clonotype is medium-sized. The genes are TRBV7-9 and TRBJ2-7; D might be TRBD2 (5 bases). The CDR3 totals 11 residues. Trimming took 5 bases from V and 5 from J, leaving 7 bases between them. Germline V gene lookup returns CDR1 SEHNR and CDR2 FQNEAQ (reference sequence). The CDR3 DNA is TGTGCCAGCAGCCGGGGTAACGAGCAGTACTTC. It is translated as CASSRGNEQYF.

Only a few counts were recorded for this clonotype. In DNA form, the CDR3 reads TGTGCCAGCAGCTCTACCTTGGCGGATGGCTCTGGGGCCAACGTCCTGACTTTC. It yields the protein CASSSTLADGSGANVLTF. This rearrangement joins TRBV7-9 to TRBJ2-6; no definite D call. In germline, CDR1 is SEHNR, CDR2 FQNEAQ (reference sequence). Trimming removed 4 bases at V and 0 bases at J, with 16 bases between. The length of the CDR3 is 18 residues.

This clonotype showed up many times. The chain combines TRBV12-3 or TRBV12-4 with TRBJ2-5; no clear D gene. The ends were cut back, 2 bases at V and 4 bases at J, with 8 bases in the middle. The CDR3 sequence is 13 residues long. CDR3 in DNA: TGTGCCAGCAGTTTAAGGTGGCTAGAGACCCAGTACTTC. Translating it yields CASSLRWLETQYF.

The genes are TRBV7-8 and TRBJ2-3; TRBD2 matches at 10 bases. V lost 5 bases and J lost 1; bases outside the gene matches: 6. Per the germline V gene, CDR1 is SGHVS and CDR2 is FQNEAQ. This CDR3 region has 16 residues. The CDR3 nucleotides are TGTGCCAGCAGCAAGCGGCTAGCGGGGGGCACAGATACGCAGTATTTT. Amino acid sequence: CASSKRLAGGTDTQYF.